The 8 T cell receptor beta chains in this list originate from one sample, sequenced in a study of blood T cell repertoires in COVID-19 (dated by TCRdb to about 2020). The library was produced with the immunoSEQ multiplex PCR assay. Drawn from immuneACCESS, this table holds only the in-frame rearrangements with V and J called that TCRdb kept. Clones are partly lost; checked studies trace under half to an unresolved V gene and leave the rest unexplained. The sample data list approximately 360,000 clones, and around 87% of these were observed just once. Of the sample, less than 2.5% is held by the ten largest clones. What was sequenced was PBMCs or T cells enriched from blood (not recorded which). These receptors came from a man between 40 and 49 years old in a cohort exposed to, infected with or recovered from COVID-19 (not recorded which).

CDR3 in amino acids: CASSFSPGGNTIYF. The DNA of the CDR3 is TGCGCCAGCAGCTTCTCACCGGGTGGAAACACCATATATTTT. The chain recombines TRBV5-1 with TRBJ1-3; D unclear. CDR3 size: 14 residues. The V end lost 2 bases, the J end lost 3 bases, and 9 bases lay between the germline ends. CDR1 and CDR2 from the germline V gene are SGHRS and YFSETQ.

This clone was recorded once. The genes are TRBV27 and TRBJ2-5, with TRBD2 matching over 9 bases. The CDR3 spans 14 residues. Germline assignment: CDR1 MNHEY and CDR2 SMNVEV (reference sequence). The trim removed 5 bases at V and 5 bases at J, leaving 6 bases unmatched. CDR3 loop: CASSTAGGLETQYF. The CDR3 nucleotides read TGTGCCAGCAGTACAGCGGGAGGCCTGGAGACCCAGTACTTC.

The chain uses TRBV7-9 and TRBJ2-7; 14 bases agree with TRBD2. CDR1 and CDR2 (germline): SEHNR, FQNEAQ (reference sequence). The CDR3 has 19 residues. Trimming at V came to 6 bases and at J to 4 bases, leaving 17 bases not matched to a gene. The CDR3 bases are TGTGCCAGCAGGCCACCGGGACTAGCGGGAGCCGGAGTCGGGTACGAGCAGTACTTC. Its protein product is CASRPPGLAGAGVGYEQYF.

The chain is built from TRBV29-1 and TRBJ2-7; no definite D call. Germline assignment: CDR1 SQVTM and CDR2 ANQGSEA. The CDR3 contains 12 residues. The V and J ends lost 4 bases and 4 bases respectively, with 11 bases between them. CDR3 region: CSVVDKQYEQYF. CDR3 coding DNA: TGCAGCGTTGTAGACAAGCAATACGAGCAGTACTTC.

The chain carries TRBV5-1 and TRBJ1-4; the match to TRBD1 covers 7 bases. The CDR3 sequence is 15 residues long. CDR1 is SGHRS and CDR2 is YFSETQ in the germline V gene. Losses at the gene ends were 4 bases for V and 11 bases for J; bases not matched to a gene: 14. The CDR3 protein is CASSQMEAAQGKLFF. The CDR3 DNA sequence: TGCGCCAGCAGCCAAATGGAGGCCGCACAGGGGAAACTGTTTTTT.

The rearrangement uses TRBV19 and TRBJ2-2; TRBD1 agrees at 9 bases. After removal of 6 bases from V and 6 bases from J, the junction contained 8 bases not matched to a gene. The CDR3 has 15 amino acids. Germline CDR1 is LNHDA and CDR2 is SQIVND (reference sequence). The CDR3 sequence is CASRKTGGESGELFF. The CDR3 DNA sequence: TGTGCCAGTAGGAAGACAGGGGGGGAGTCCGGGGAGCTGTTTTTT.

J is TRBJ2-1 and V is TRBV9; D unclear. The CDR3 sequence is 14 residues long. CDR1 SGDLS and CDR2 YYNGEE come from the germline V gene. Trimming took off 0 bases at V and 9 bases at J, with 13 bases between the two ends. CDR3 DNA sequence: TGTGCCAGCAGCGTAGCCCCTCAATCGGGTGAGCAGTTCTTC. Its protein is CASSVAPQSGEQFF.

The chain carries TRBV6-5 and TRBJ2-1; tentative D call: TRBD1 (5 bases). Trimming pared 7 bases from V and 3 bases from J, leaving 13 bases between. The CDR3 covers 14 residues. Germline CDR1 reads MNHEY; CDR2 reads SVGAGI. CDR3 loop: CASKSGMDYNEQFF. The CDR3 region has the DNA TGTGCCAGCAAATCAGGGATGGACTACAATGAGCAGTTCTTC.